These 11 T cell receptor beta chains were sequenced from one sample in a study of T cell repertoires in cytomegalovirus infection. Their antigens remain unidentified. TCRdb called the reads again in MiXCR, with one record for every CDR3 protein. Here the sample spans 900,000 to 950,000 distinct CDR3 sequences, under 40% being singletons. Sample: cultured CD8+ T cells from PBMCs, taken from culture after CMV antigen stimulation. The origin of the receptors is a human donor in good health (CMV status not recorded). Some clones in this sample may be carry-over from other donors' samples.

The chain recombines TRBV7-4 with TRBJ1-1; 7 positions match TRBD1. Germline V gene sequence: CDR1 SGHVT, CDR2 SQSDAQ. The V and J ends lost 5 bases and 6 bases, in that order; junction bases with no gene match: 6. The CDR3 extends over 13 amino acids. CDR3 nucleotide sequence: TGTGCCAGCAGCACCCAGGGGGTCGCTGAAGCTTTCTTT. Residues: CASSTQGVAEAFF.

The chain joins TRBV2 to TRBJ2-1, with D possibly TRBD2 on 7 matching bases. The CDR3 length is 15 residues. Germline lookup yields CDR1 SNHLY and CDR2 FYNNEI. The germline V and J ends were trimmed by 2 bases and 2 bases, with 10 bases remaining between them. Here the CDR3 reads CASSELGGPYNEQFF. Here the CDR3 DNA reads TGTGCCAGCAGTGAACTGGGGGGGCCCTACAATGAGCAGTTCTTC.

This clonotype has just a few counts. The chain employs TRBV11-3 and TRBJ2-6, with 9 nucleotides matching TRBD1. The V segment lost 4 bases and the J segment 0 bases; nucleotides outside the gene matches: 7. This CDR3 spans 18 amino acids. In germline, CDR1 is SGHNT, CDR2 YENEEA. The CDR3 DNA follows: TGTGCCAGCAGCTCCTGGACAGGGGCCGGCTCTGGGGCCAACGTCCTGACTTTC. Residues: CASSSWTGAGSGANVLTF.

This clonotype was detected many times. The V call is TRBV12-3 or TRBV12-4, the J call TRBJ1-5; the match to TRBD1 covers 10 bases. There are 15 residues in the CDR3. The J segment lost 3 bases and the V segment lost 5 bases, leaving 4 bases of the junction unmatched. This CDR3 reads CASSTGTGVNQPQHF. The CDR3 DNA reads as TGTGCCAGCAGTACGGGGACAGGGGTCAATCAGCCCCAGCATTTT.

This clonotype has just a few counts. The chain couples TRBV5-5 to TRBJ1-1; D might be TRBD1 (6 bases). V lost 4 bases and J 2 bases, leaving 12 bases between the germline ends. CDR3 size: 14 residues. Germline lookup yields CDR1 SGHKS and CDR2 YYEKEE (reference sequence). The CDR3 DNA is TGTGCCAGCAGCCTCCACAGGGCCAACACTGAAGCTTTCTTT. Translation: CASSLHRANTEAFF.

Comment on this clonotype: A much larger clone is a single base away; this may be a read error. CDR3 protein: CASSLRDLAADTQYF. The DNA for the CDR3 is TGTGCCAGCAGCTTACGCGACTTAGCGGCAGATACGCAGTATTTT. The chain carries TRBV7-9 and TRBJ2-3; D might be TRBD2 (6 bases). The CDR3 loop spans 15 amino acids. V shed 2 bases and J shed 4 bases, with 13 bases lying between them. Germline CDR1 is SEHNR and CDR2 is FQNEAQ (reference sequence).

This chain connects TRBV25-1 to TRBJ2-7; no reliable D call. V lost 4 bases and J lost 5, with 9 bases in between. This CDR3 comprises 12 residues. Germline assignment: CDR1 MGHDK and CDR2 SYGVNS. The CDR3 DNA is TGTGCCAGCAGTGTGGGGATCCACGAGCAGTACGTC. Translated, it gives CASSVGIHEQYV.

This clonotype was seen a handful of times. The chain is built from TRBV6-2 or TRBV6-3 and TRBJ2-7; a possible D gene is TRBD2 (6 bases). The CDR3 loop spans 15 amino acids. V was trimmed by 0 bases and J by 3 bases, leaving 12 bases between them. Germline CDR1 is MNHEY and CDR2 is SVGEGT. The CDR3 DNA sequence: TGTGCCAGCAGTTACTCCGGGGGATCCTACTACGAGCAGTACGTC. Protein: CASSYSGGSYYEQYV.

V is TRBV20-1 and J is TRBJ2-7; 7 bases are a match to TRBD2. This CDR3 is built from 13 residues. Per germline, CDR1 DFQATT and CDR2 SNEGSKA (reference sequence). V was pared by 6 bases and J by 0 bases, with 5 bases of the junction left unmatched. CDR3 DNA sequence: TGCAGTGCCCCCGGGGGGACCTCCTACGAGCAGTACTTC. It codes for CSAPGGTSYEQYF.

The genes are TRBV6-4 and TRBJ2-7; TRBD1 is a possible D gene (5 bases). V dropped 6 bases and J dropped 4 bases, with 10 bases sitting between them. Germline loops: CDR1 MRHNA, CDR2 SNTAGT. The CDR3 consists of 12 residues. Written as DNA, the CDR3 is TGTGCCAGCAGCGTGACAGTGTACGAGCAGTACGTC. This gives the protein CASSVTVYEQYV.

This clonotype was counted only a few times. This chain uses TRBV2 with TRBJ2-4; 14 bases match TRBD2. The germline V gene encodes CDR1 SNHLY and CDR2 FYNNEI. The CDR3 length is 20 residues. V trimming: 3 bases; J trimming: 0 bases; junction bases outside the gene matches: 10. The CDR3 nucleotides are TGTGCCAGCAGTGACCCCCCGGGACTAGCGGGGGCACTAGCCAAAAACATTCAGTACTTC. The encoded protein is CASSDPPGLAGALAKNIQYF.